The clone carrying this TCR beta chain appeared a few times. This entry belongs to a study of T cell repertoires in cytomegalovirus infection. This CDR3 contains 15 residues. Germline trimming cut 7 bases from V and 3 bases from J; bases unmatched to any gene: 10. Germline V gene lookup returns CDR1 SGHTA and CDR2 FQGNSA. Each CDR3 protein is one row after TCRdb ran MiXCR on the reads. The repertoire holds 200,000 to 300,000 distinct CDR3 sequences, with approximately 9.2% as singletons. The chain joins TRBV7-2 to TRBJ2-3; 7 bases align to TRBD2. Sequencing was performed on PBMCs. This sequence was found in a human donor in good health (CMV status not recorded). Some clones in this sample may be carry-over from other donors' samples. As DNA, the CDR3 is TGTGCCAGCACCATCCGGGGAGGGGAAACAGATACGCAGTATTTT. It encodes CASTIRGGETDTQYF.